This T cell receptor beta chain came from a study of human T cells and chemical hapten exposure. This clonotype was found a few times. J lost 8 bases, V lost 4 bases, and 8 bases had no gene match. The germline V gene encodes CDR1 SGHVT and CDR2 SQSDAQ. The CDR3 runs to 15 residues. Time point meaning: pre-sensitization, week 0. Treatment noted: therapeutic diphenylcyclopropenone sensitization with weekly scalp DPC. TCRdb recomputed calls from the RACE reads with MiXCR, one row per CDR3 protein. The table shows under 400,000 distinct CDR3 sequences, with around 5.5% occurring only once. This chain links TRBV7-4 with TRBJ1-4, with 9 bases matching TRBD1. The starting material was whole blood, obtained in connection with sensitization to the hapten diphenylcyclopropenone (DPC). This receptor was identified in a woman between 45 and 60 years old with alopecia areata. Some clones in this sample may be carry-over from other donors' samples. CDR3 DNA sequence: TGTGCCAGCAGCTCCCGGGACAGGGTCTTAGAAAAACTGTTTTTT. Protein: CASSSRDRVLEKLFF.